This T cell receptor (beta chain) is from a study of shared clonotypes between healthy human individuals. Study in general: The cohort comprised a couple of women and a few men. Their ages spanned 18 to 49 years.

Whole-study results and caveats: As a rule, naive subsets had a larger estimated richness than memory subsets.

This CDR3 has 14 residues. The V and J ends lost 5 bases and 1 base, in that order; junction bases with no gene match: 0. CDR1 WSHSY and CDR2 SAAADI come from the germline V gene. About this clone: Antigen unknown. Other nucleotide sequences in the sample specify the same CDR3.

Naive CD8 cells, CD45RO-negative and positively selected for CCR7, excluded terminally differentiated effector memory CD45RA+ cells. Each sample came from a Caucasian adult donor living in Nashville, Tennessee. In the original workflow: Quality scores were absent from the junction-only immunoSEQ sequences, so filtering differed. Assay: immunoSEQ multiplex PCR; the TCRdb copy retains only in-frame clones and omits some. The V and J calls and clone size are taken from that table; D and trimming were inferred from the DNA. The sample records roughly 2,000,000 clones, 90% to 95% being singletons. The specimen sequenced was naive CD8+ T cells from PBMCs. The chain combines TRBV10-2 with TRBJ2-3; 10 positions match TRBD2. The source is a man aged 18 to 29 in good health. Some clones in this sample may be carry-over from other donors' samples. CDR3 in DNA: TGCGCCAGCAGTCTAGCGGGAGGCACAGATACGCAGTATTTT. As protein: CASSLAGGTDTQYF.